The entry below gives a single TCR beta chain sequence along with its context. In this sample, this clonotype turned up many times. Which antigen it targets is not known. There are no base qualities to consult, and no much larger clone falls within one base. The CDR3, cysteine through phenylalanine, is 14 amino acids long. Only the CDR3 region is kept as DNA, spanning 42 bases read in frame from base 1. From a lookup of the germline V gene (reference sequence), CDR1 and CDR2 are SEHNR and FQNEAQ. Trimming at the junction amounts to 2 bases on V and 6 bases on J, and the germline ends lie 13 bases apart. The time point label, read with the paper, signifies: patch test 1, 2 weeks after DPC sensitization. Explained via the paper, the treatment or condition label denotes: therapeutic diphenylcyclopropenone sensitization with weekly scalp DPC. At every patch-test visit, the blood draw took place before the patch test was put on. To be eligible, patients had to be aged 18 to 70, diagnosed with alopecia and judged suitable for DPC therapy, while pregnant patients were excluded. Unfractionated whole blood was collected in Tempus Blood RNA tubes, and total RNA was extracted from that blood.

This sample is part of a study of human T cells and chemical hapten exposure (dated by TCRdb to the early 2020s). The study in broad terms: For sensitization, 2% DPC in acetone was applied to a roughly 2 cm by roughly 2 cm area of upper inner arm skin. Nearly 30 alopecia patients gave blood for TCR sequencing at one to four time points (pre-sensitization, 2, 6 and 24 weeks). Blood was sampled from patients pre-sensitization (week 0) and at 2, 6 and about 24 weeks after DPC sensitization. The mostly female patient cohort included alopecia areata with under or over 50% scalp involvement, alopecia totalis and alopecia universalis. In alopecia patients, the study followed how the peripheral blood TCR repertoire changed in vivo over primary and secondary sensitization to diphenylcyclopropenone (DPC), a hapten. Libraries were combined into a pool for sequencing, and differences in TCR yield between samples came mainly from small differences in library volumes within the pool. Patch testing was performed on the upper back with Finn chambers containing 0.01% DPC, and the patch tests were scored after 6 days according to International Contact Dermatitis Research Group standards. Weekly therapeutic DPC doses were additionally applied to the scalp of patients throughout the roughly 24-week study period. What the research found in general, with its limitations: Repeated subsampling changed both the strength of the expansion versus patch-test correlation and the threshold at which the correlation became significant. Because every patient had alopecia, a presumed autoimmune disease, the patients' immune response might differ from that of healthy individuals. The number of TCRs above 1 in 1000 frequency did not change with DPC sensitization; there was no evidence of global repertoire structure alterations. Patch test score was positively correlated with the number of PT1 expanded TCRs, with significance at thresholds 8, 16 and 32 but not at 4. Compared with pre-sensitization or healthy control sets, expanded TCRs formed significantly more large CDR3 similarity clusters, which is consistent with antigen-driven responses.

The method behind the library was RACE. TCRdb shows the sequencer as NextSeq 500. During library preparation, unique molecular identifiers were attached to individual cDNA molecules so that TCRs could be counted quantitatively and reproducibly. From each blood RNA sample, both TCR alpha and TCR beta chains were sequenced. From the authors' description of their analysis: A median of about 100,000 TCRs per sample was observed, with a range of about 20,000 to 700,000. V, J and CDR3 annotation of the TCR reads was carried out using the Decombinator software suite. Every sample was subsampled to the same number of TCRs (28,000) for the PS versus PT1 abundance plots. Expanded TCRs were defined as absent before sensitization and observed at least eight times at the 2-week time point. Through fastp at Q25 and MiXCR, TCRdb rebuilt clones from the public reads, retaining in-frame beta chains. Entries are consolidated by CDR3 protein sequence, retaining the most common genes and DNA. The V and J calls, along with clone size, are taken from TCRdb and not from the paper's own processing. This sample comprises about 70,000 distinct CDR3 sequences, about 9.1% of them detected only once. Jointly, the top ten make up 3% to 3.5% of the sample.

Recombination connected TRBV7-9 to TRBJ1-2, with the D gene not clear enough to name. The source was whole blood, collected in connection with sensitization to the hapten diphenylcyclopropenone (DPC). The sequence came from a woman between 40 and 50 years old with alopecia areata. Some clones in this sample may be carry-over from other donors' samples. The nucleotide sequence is TGTGCCAGCAGCTTACCCCAGGCCCCCGATGGCTACACCTTC. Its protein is CASSLPQAPDGYTF. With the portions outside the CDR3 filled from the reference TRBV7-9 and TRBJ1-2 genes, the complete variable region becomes DTGVSQNPRHKITKRGQNVTFRCDPISEHNRLYWYRQTLGQGPEFLTYFQNEAQLEKSRLLSDRFSAERPKGSFSTLEIQRTEQGDSAMYLCASSLPQAPDGYTFGSGTRLTVV.